These T cell receptor beta chains were read from a single sample in a study of OX40 agonist ivuxolimab in advanced cancers. Measured with immunoSEQ multiplex PCR; TCRdb has only the in-frame clones, and not every one. The sample gives some 42,000 clones, 70% to 90% of which show up once; roughly 2.5% is in the top ten. This material consisted of CD4+ or CD8+ T cells sorted from blood, taken in a trial of the OX40 agonist ivuxolimab. The receptor source for this set is an adult with an advanced solid tumor such as melanoma, head and neck, liver or kidney cancer. Each CDR3 is given with its conserved first and last residue. D genes are given only for firm matches. Only part of the rows carry a size: once, few, many, or a class if the clone is expanded.

CDR3 DNA: TGTGCCAGCTCACGGACTGGGGACACTGAAGCTTTCTTT
CDR3 protein: CASSRTGDTEAFF
clone size: -
CDR3 length: 13
J gene: TRBJ1-1
V gene: TRBV18
D gene: -

CDR3 DNA: TGTGCCAGCAGCTTAGCTGGTGTCTACGAGCAGTACTTC
CDR3 protein: CASSLAGVYEQYF
clone size: -
CDR3 length: 13
J gene: TRBJ2-7
V gene: TRBV7-9
D gene: -

CDR3 DNA: TGTGCCAGCAGTCGTACAGGGCGTCAGCCCCAGCATTTT
CDR3 protein: CASSRTGRQPQHF
clone size: -
CDR3 length: 13
J gene: TRBJ1-5
V gene: TRBV6-5
D gene: -

CDR3 DNA: TGTGCCAGCAGCGACAGGATACGGACTGAAGCTTTCTTT
CDR3 protein: CASSDRIRTEAFF
clone size: -
CDR3 length: 13
J gene: TRBJ1-1
V gene: TRBV2
D gene: -

CDR3 DNA: TGTGCCAGCAGCTTAGTCGGGACGGGGTGGGACGAGCAGTACTTC
CDR3 protein: CASSLVGTGWDEQYF
clone size: -
CDR3 length: 15
J gene: TRBJ2-7
V gene: TRBV7-2
D gene: -

CDR3 DNA: TGCGCCAGCAGCTTGATGGGACAGGGAGGTGGCTACACCTTC
CDR3 protein: CASSLMGQGGGYTF
clone size: -
CDR3 length: 14
J gene: TRBJ1-2
V gene: TRBV5-1
D gene: TRBD1

CDR3 DNA: TGCGCCAGCAGCCATAGACAGGGGGCGACGGGTGGGTCTGAAGCTTTCTTT
CDR3 protein: CASSHRQGATGGSEAFF
clone size: -
CDR3 length: 17
J gene: TRBJ1-1
V gene: TRBV4-1
D gene: TRBD1

CDR3 DNA: TGCGCCAGCAGGGATTCAGGACCAGCTTTCTTT
CDR3 protein: CASRDSGPAFF
clone size: -
CDR3 length: 11
J gene: TRBJ1-1
V gene: TRBV5-1
D gene: -

CDR3 DNA: TGCGCCAGCAGCGTCCAAGAGGGATTGCATGGCTACACCTTC
CDR3 protein: CASSVQEGLHGYTF
clone size: -
CDR3 length: 14
J gene: TRBJ1-2
V gene: TRBV5-1
D gene: -

CDR3 DNA: TGTGCCAGCGGTTACTCAGGGAACACTGAAGCTTTCTTT
CDR3 protein: CASGYSGNTEAFF
clone size: -
CDR3 length: 13
J gene: TRBJ1-1
V gene: TRBV14
D gene: -

CDR3 DNA: TGTGCCAGCAGCCAGACTAGCGGGAGGACAGATACGCAGTATTTT
CDR3 protein: CASSQTSGRTDTQYF
clone size: once
CDR3 length: 15
J gene: TRBJ2-3
V gene: TRBV7-2
D gene: TRBD2

CDR3 DNA: TGTGCCAGCTCACCGTATCAGGGGATAGAAACCGGGGAGCTGTTTTTT
CDR3 protein: CASSPYQGIETGELFF
clone size: -
CDR3 length: 16
J gene: TRBJ2-2
V gene: TRBV18
D gene: -

CDR3 DNA: TGTGCCAGCAGCTTGGTCGGGAGTAGGTACAATGAGCAGTTCTTC
CDR3 protein: CASSLVGSRYNEQFF
clone size: -
CDR3 length: 15
J gene: TRBJ2-1
V gene: TRBV5-6
D gene: -

CDR3 DNA: TGTGCCAGCAGCATTGGGCCGGCAGGCTCCTACAATGAGCAGTTCTTC
CDR3 protein: CASSIGPAGSYNEQFF
clone size: -
CDR3 length: 16
J gene: TRBJ2-1
V gene: TRBV9
D gene: -

CDR3 DNA: TGCGCCAGCAGCTTGGAAACGGGACTCGGTCGCAATGAGCAGTTCTTC
CDR3 protein: CASSLETGLGRNEQFF
clone size: -
CDR3 length: 16
J gene: TRBJ2-1
V gene: TRBV5-1
D gene: -

CDR3 DNA: TGTGCCAGCAGGCTCCAGGGGGACACTGAAGCTTTCTTT
CDR3 protein: CASRLQGDTEAFF
clone size: once
CDR3 length: 13
J gene: TRBJ1-1
V gene: TRBV6-4
D gene: TRBD1

CDR3 DNA: TGTGCCAGCAGTGATAGGACAGGGTATAATCAGCCCCAGCATTTT
CDR3 protein: CASSDRTGYNQPQHF
clone size: -
CDR3 length: 15
J gene: TRBJ1-5
V gene: TRBV6-1
D gene: TRBD1

CDR3 DNA: TGTGCCAGCAGCGTAGGACGAGGGAGGCCGGCGGAGCAGTTCTTC
CDR3 protein: CASSVGRGRPAEQFF
clone size: -
CDR3 length: 15
J gene: TRBJ2-1
V gene: TRBV9
D gene: -

CDR3 DNA: TGTGCCAGCAGGGACCCCTGGGGGACTGAAGCTTTCTTT
CDR3 protein: CASRDPWGTEAFF
clone size: once
CDR3 length: 13
J gene: TRBJ1-1
V gene: TRBV21-1
D gene: -

CDR3 DNA: TGTGCCAGCGGCCCGCGCGGTGTCGGTGAAGCTTTCTTT
CDR3 protein: CASGPRGVGEAFF
clone size: -
CDR3 length: 13
J gene: TRBJ1-1
V gene: TRBV7-9
D gene: -

CDR3 DNA: TGTGCCAGCAACCAACTAGCGGGTCACACCGGGGAGCTGTTTTTT
CDR3 protein: CASNQLAGHTGELFF
clone size: -
CDR3 length: 15
J gene: TRBJ2-2
V gene: TRBV7-2
D gene: TRBD2

CDR3 DNA: TGCAGCGTTCTGTACAATGAGCAGTTCTTC
CDR3 protein: CSVLYNEQFF
clone size: medium-sized
CDR3 length: 10
J gene: TRBJ2-1
V gene: TRBV29-1
D gene: -

CDR3 DNA: TGCAGCGTTGAAGAGGGAGGGGTGGGGGAGACCCAGTACTTC
CDR3 protein: CSVEEGGVGETQYF
clone size: -
CDR3 length: 14
J gene: TRBJ2-5
V gene: TRBV29-1
D gene: TRBD2

CDR3 DNA: TGTGCCAGCAGCCGGCTTAGCGGGAGCGGTTCCGGGGAGCTGTTTTTT
CDR3 protein: CASSRLSGSGSGELFF
clone size: -
CDR3 length: 16
J gene: TRBJ2-2
V gene: TRBV4-2
D gene: TRBD2

CDR3 DNA: TGTGCCAGCAAGTTCGCGGGAGGGGTCTGGAATGGGCAGTTCTTC
CDR3 protein: CASKFAGGVWNGQFF
clone size: -
CDR3 length: 15
J gene: TRBJ2-1
V gene: TRBV7-8
D gene: TRBD2

CDR3 DNA: TGTGCCTGGAGTTGGGTTAACAATGAGCAGTTCTTC
CDR3 protein: CAWSWVNNEQFF
clone size: -
CDR3 length: 12
J gene: TRBJ2-1
V gene: TRBV30
D gene: -

CDR3 DNA: TGTGCCAGCAGTGTTGCGGGACAGGGGGCACGAGAGCAGTACTTC
CDR3 protein: CASSVAGQGAREQYF
clone size: -
CDR3 length: 15
J gene: TRBJ2-7
V gene: TRBV25-1
D gene: TRBD1

CDR3 DNA: TGTGCCAGCAGTACAGGGGGTTGGGATCAGCCCCAGCATTTT
CDR3 protein: CASSTGGWDQPQHF
clone size: -
CDR3 length: 14
J gene: TRBJ1-5
V gene: TRBV27
D gene: TRBD1

CDR3 DNA: TGTGCCAGCAGTCTCAGCAATGAGCAGTTCTTC
CDR3 protein: CASSLSNEQFF
clone size: -
CDR3 length: 11
J gene: TRBJ2-1
V gene: TRBV27
D gene: -

CDR3 DNA: TGTGCCAGTAGTATAGACCGGGACTACCAAGAGACCCAGTACTTC
CDR3 protein: CASSIDRDYQETQYF
clone size: -
CDR3 length: 15
J gene: TRBJ2-5
V gene: TRBV19
D gene: -

CDR3 DNA: TGTGCCAGCAGTTGGGCCGGGACAACCTACGAGCAGTACTTC
CDR3 protein: CASSWAGTTYEQYF
clone size: -
CDR3 length: 14
J gene: TRBJ2-7
V gene: TRBV6-5
D gene: -

CDR3 DNA: TGTGCCAGCAGCTTACTGGGGCTGGGCGGGGAGCTGTTTTTT
CDR3 protein: CASSLLGLGGELFF
clone size: -
CDR3 length: 14
J gene: TRBJ2-2
V gene: TRBV13
D gene: -

CDR3 DNA: TGCAGCGTTGTCTCTAGCGGGAGTACAGATACGCAGTATTTT
CDR3 protein: CSVVSSGSTDTQYF
clone size: -
CDR3 length: 14
J gene: TRBJ2-3
V gene: TRBV29-1
D gene: TRBD2

CDR3 DNA: TGTGCCAGCACCTTCCCAGGGGGCACAGATACGCAGTATTTT
CDR3 protein: CASTFPGGTDTQYF
clone size: -
CDR3 length: 14
J gene: TRBJ2-3
V gene: TRBV7-3
D gene: -

CDR3 DNA: TGTGCCAGCAGCGGACTTAGCGGGAGGGGGGAGACCCAGTACTTC
CDR3 protein: CASSGLSGRGETQYF
clone size: -
CDR3 length: 15
J gene: TRBJ2-5
V gene: TRBV9
D gene: TRBD2

CDR3 DNA: TGTGCCAGCAGTGCCTATGGACAGGGAAACACTGAAGCTTTCTTT
CDR3 protein: CASSAYGQGNTEAFF
clone size: -
CDR3 length: 15
J gene: TRBJ1-1
V gene: TRBV2
D gene: TRBD1

CDR3 DNA: TGTGCCAGCTCAGGGACAGGGGGCTCCTACAATGAGCAGTTCTTC
CDR3 protein: CASSGTGGSYNEQFF
clone size: few
CDR3 length: 15
J gene: TRBJ2-1
V gene: TRBV18
D gene: TRBD1

CDR3 DNA: TGTGCCAGCAGCCAAGACTCGGGAGAGACCCAGTACTTC
CDR3 protein: CASSQDSGETQYF
clone size: -
CDR3 length: 13
J gene: TRBJ2-5
V gene: TRBV4-2
D gene: -

CDR3 DNA: TGTGCCAGTAGTCCAAGCGGGAGGGCTGGCACCGGGGAGCTGTTTTTT
CDR3 protein: CASSPSGRAGTGELFF
clone size: -
CDR3 length: 16
J gene: TRBJ2-2
V gene: TRBV19
D gene: TRBD2

CDR3 DNA: TGTGCCAGTAGTCCTCGACCCCAGCTAGGCAATGAGCAGTTCTTC
CDR3 protein: CASSPRPQLGNEQFF
clone size: -
CDR3 length: 15
J gene: TRBJ2-1
V gene: TRBV19
D gene: -

CDR3 DNA: TGTGCCAGCAGCCCCATGTTAGGAGGAAAGTACCAAGAGACCCAGTACTTC
CDR3 protein: CASSPMLGGKYQETQYF
clone size: once
CDR3 length: 17
J gene: TRBJ2-5
V gene: TRBV7-2
D gene: -

CDR3 DNA: TGCGCCAGCAGCCCTGGACAGGTTCAAGAGACCCAGTACTTC
CDR3 protein: CASSPGQVQETQYF
clone size: -
CDR3 length: 14
J gene: TRBJ2-5
V gene: TRBV4-1
D gene: TRBD1

CDR3 DNA: TGTGCCATCAGTGGAGAGAACACCGGGGAGCTGTTTTTT
CDR3 protein: CAISGENTGELFF
clone size: -
CDR3 length: 13
J gene: TRBJ2-2
V gene: TRBV10-3
D gene: -

CDR3 DNA: TGCGCCAGCAGCCAAGCTCCCATTACTAACACCGGGGAGCTGTTTTTT
CDR3 protein: CASSQAPITNTGELFF
clone size: -
CDR3 length: 16
J gene: TRBJ2-2
V gene: TRBV4-3
D gene: -

CDR3 DNA: TGTGCCAGCAGCCGTACTAGCGGGAGGGCAAATGAGCAGTTCTTC
CDR3 protein: CASSRTSGRANEQFF
clone size: -
CDR3 length: 15
J gene: TRBJ2-1
V gene: TRBV4-2
D gene: TRBD2

CDR3 DNA: TGCGCCAGCAGCCAAGAAGGAGGTGGAGGGGGCACCGGGGAGCTGTTTTTT
CDR3 protein: CASSQEGGGGGTGELFF
clone size: once
CDR3 length: 17
J gene: TRBJ2-2
V gene: TRBV4-1
D gene: -

CDR3 DNA: TGTGCCAGCAATGGGGATTATAATTCACCCCTCCACTTT
CDR3 protein: CASNGDYNSPLHF
clone size: once
CDR3 length: 13
J gene: TRBJ1-6
V gene: TRBV2
D gene: -

CDR3 DNA: TGTGCCAGCTCGGAACAAGGGCCCCTTAACTATGGCTACACCTTC
CDR3 protein: CASSEQGPLNYGYTF
clone size: -
CDR3 length: 15
J gene: TRBJ1-2
V gene: TRBV18
D gene: -

CDR3 DNA: TGTGCCAGCAGCTTACCCAGGGCGCGGTACGAGCAGTACTTC
CDR3 protein: CASSLPRARYEQYF
clone size: -
CDR3 length: 14
J gene: TRBJ2-7
V gene: TRBV7-2
D gene: -

CDR3 DNA: TGTGCCAGCAGCCCCGACAGGGGTCCTAACTATGGCTACACCTTC
CDR3 protein: CASSPDRGPNYGYTF
clone size: -
CDR3 length: 15
J gene: TRBJ1-2
V gene: TRBV7-3
D gene: TRBD1

CDR3 DNA: TGTGCCTGGAGTGTAAACGGCCGCAACACCATATATTTT
CDR3 protein: CAWSVNGRNTIYF
clone size: -
CDR3 length: 13
J gene: TRBJ1-3
V gene: TRBV30
D gene: -

CDR3 DNA: TGTGCCAGCACAGGACAGGGTACCACTGAAGCTTTCTTT
CDR3 protein: CASTGQGTTEAFF
clone size: -
CDR3 length: 13
J gene: TRBJ1-1
V gene: TRBV2
D gene: TRBD1

CDR3 DNA: TGTGCCAGCAGCTTAGTCACGGGCACTGAAGCTTTCTTT
CDR3 protein: CASSLVTGTEAFF
clone size: few
CDR3 length: 13
J gene: TRBJ1-1
V gene: TRBV7-2
D gene: -

CDR3 DNA: TGTGCCAGCAGCCCTCCCGGGACAGGGGATAAACTGAATGAGCAGTTCTTC
CDR3 protein: CASSPPGTGDKLNEQFF
clone size: -
CDR3 length: 17
J gene: TRBJ2-1
V gene: TRBV4-2
D gene: TRBD1

CDR3 DNA: TGTGCCAGCAGAACTCGGGGGGGAGGAGGAGTAGATACGCAGTATTTT
CDR3 protein: CASRTRGGGGVDTQYF
clone size: -
CDR3 length: 16
J gene: TRBJ2-3
V gene: TRBV7-2
D gene: TRBD2

CDR3 DNA: TGTGCCAGCAGCATTCTAGCGGGAGGCTACAATGAGCAGTTCTTC
CDR3 protein: CASSILAGGYNEQFF
clone size: -
CDR3 length: 15
J gene: TRBJ2-1
V gene: TRBV27
D gene: TRBD2

CDR3 DNA: TGTGCCAGCAGAGGACCATCCTACGAGCAGTACTTC
CDR3 protein: CASRGPSYEQYF
clone size: -
CDR3 length: 12
J gene: TRBJ2-7
V gene: TRBV11-2
D gene: -

CDR3 DNA: TGTGCCAGCAGCTTGCCAGGGGAGGCCCAGTACTTC
CDR3 protein: CASSLPGEAQYF
clone size: once
CDR3 length: 12
J gene: TRBJ2-5
V gene: TRBV5-4
D gene: -

CDR3 DNA: TGTGCCAGCACCCTCCTGCCCAATGAGCAGTTCTTC
CDR3 protein: CASTLLPNEQFF
clone size: -
CDR3 length: 12
J gene: TRBJ2-1
V gene: TRBV11-2
D gene: -

CDR3 DNA: TGTGCCAGCAGTTTCTACAGGCGAGGCGTTTACAATGAGCAGTTCTTC
CDR3 protein: CASSFYRRGVYNEQFF
clone size: -
CDR3 length: 16
J gene: TRBJ2-1
V gene: TRBV27
D gene: -